This TCR beta chain was retrieved from a study of tumor-infiltrating lymphocytes in primary liver carcinoma. Study background: The yield of productive TCRbeta reads per sample was roughly 3.65 to 8 million and was similar across tissue types. Study-level findings and limits: Tumor region pairs shared more overlap than did tumor-adjacent and tumor-blood pairs. Against blood, tumors held a significantly higher top-250-clone fraction (p = 0.039).

TCR beta cDNA was prepared out of approximately 500 ng total RNA by means of a constant-region primer. ARM-PCR, slightly modified, supplied the TCR beta libraries through three nested multiplex PCR rounds. Forward primers for TRBV1-TRBV30 and a C-beta reverse primer served the first two PCR rounds, at about 9 cycles each. In TCRdb, the multiplex PCR reads were re-called with MiXCR into one record per CDR3 protein. The table includes approximately 42,000 distinct CDR3 sequences, 60% to 80% detected once. A note on this clonotype: Its antigen is still unknown. Likely a read error: the CDR3 ends without its conserved phenylalanine or tryptophan. It is unclear where the CDR3 begins or ends on the DNA, so no DNA is shown, and the CDR3 is as TCRdb lists it.

Without any cell sorting, about 19-32 mg of bulk tissue yielded co-extracted RNA and DNA. Treatment-naive at the time, the patients had chronic HBV infection. Germline V CDR1 and CDR2: SGHAT, FQNNGV. The CDR3 adds up to 13 amino acids, both ends counted. Sequenced: tumor-adjacent normal liver tissue. The sequence came from a woman aged 30 to 39 with primary liver carcinoma and hepatitis B virus infection. The V and J genes are TRBV11-2 and TRBJ2-1. The chain's CDR3 is CAGSSQPRHEQLL.